The sequence of this T cell receptor beta chain was determined in a study of blood T cell repertoires in COVID-19. This CDR3 comprises 13 residues. The V and J ends lost 2 bases and 7 bases respectively, with 8 bases between them. Clones were sequenced by immunoSEQ multiplex PCR, and TCRdb holds only the in-frame ones, with some missing. The sample lists 300,000 to 400,000 clones; 88% were seen once. The study recruited people aged roughly 18 to 95 years across about 25 US areas. Recovery meant two consecutive negative NP/OP PCR tests, professional clearance, or resolved symptoms. This receptor was taken from a young man who had recovered from COVID-19. The J gene is TRBJ1-4, the V gene TRBV12-3 or TRBV12-4; the D is unclear. Sequences were obtained from PBMCs or T cells enriched from blood (not recorded which). The chain's CDR3 is CASSLLALEKLFF. CDR3 DNA: TGTGCCAGCAGTTTACTGGCCCTTGAAAAACTGTTTTTT.